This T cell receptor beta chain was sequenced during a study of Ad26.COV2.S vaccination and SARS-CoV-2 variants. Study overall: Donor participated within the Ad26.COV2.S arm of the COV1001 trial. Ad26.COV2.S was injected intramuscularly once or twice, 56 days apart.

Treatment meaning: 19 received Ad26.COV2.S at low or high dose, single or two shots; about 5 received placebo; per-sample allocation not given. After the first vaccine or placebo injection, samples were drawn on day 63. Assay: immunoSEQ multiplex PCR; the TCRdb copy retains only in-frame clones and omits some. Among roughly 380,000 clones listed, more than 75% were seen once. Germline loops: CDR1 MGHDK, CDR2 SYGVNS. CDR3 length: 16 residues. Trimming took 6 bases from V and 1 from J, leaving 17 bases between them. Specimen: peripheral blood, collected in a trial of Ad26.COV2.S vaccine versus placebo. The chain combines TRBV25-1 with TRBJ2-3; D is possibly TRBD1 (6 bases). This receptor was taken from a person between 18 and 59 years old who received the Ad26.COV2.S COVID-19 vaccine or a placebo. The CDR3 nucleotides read TGTGCCAGCAGGCCTGGGGGCCTAGCAGGCACAGATACGCAGTATTTT. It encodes CASRPGGLAGTDTQYF.